A single T cell receptor beta chain is shown here with its context. The target of this receptor is not known. No base quality values were provided; no much bigger clone lies one nucleotide off. This entry is derived from a study of T cell changes during pregnancy in multiple sclerosis (dated by TCRdb to between 2018 and 2021). In the study overall: The study examined how the T cell repertoire changed over the course of pregnancy in women with multiple sclerosis.

The method behind the library was the immunoSEQ multiplex PCR assay. TCRdb's version of the immuneACCESS table is confined to in-frame rearrangements and falls short of the full clone set. An unresolved V gene accounts for under half of the shortfall where checked; the remainder is of unknown origin. The sample includes fewer than 65,000 clones, with roughly nine tenths observed a single time. Roughly 10% of the sample rests with the top ten. This receptor was identified in a female donor with multiple sclerosis, enrolled in a pregnancy study. Specimen: CD8+ T cells from peripheral blood mononuclear cells, collected after pregnancy.

Here the CDR3 is given as CASSGGQNYYEAFF. The nucleotide sequence is given as TGCGCCAGCAGTGGAGGACAGAACTATTATGAAGCTTTCTTT. Recombination connected TRBV10-2 to TRBJ1-1; TRBD1 is a weak D gene call, 6 bases matching. Between the V and J ends, shortened by 4 bases and 7 bases respectively, the junction contains 16 bases. The CDR3 runs 14 residues from the cysteine to the phenylalanine. Just the 42-base CDR3 DNA is kept, in frame starting at base 1. The germline V gene specifies WSHSY as CDR1 and SAAADI as CDR2.